This TCR beta chain is from a study of blood T cell repertoires in COVID-19. On the study more broadly: Samples taken during acute and convalescent COVID-19 were collected in the United States, Italy and Spain.

Germline lookup yields CDR1 MNHEY and CDR2 SMNVEV (reference sequence). Trimming removed 6 bases at V and 11 bases at J, with 5 bases between. The CDR3 runs to 8 residues. Sequencing used immunoSEQ multiplex PCR; TCRdb keeps in-frame clones, though not all of them. The table shows around 91,000 clones, with about four fifths occurring only once. This TCR came from a woman of 80 years or more with active or convalescent COVID-19. The chain recombines TRBV27 with TRBJ2-7; the D is unclear. The specimen sequenced was peripheral blood. The CDR3 nucleotides are TGTGCCAGCAGCCCGGAGTACTTC. Its translation: CASSPEYF.